The subject of this entry is one TCR beta chain. Sequencing used immunoSEQ multiplex PCR; TCRdb keeps in-frame clones, though not all of them. The sample has approximately 150,000 clones, roughly four fifths seen once; the top ten hold roughly 2.3%. V lost 4 bases and J lost 6; bases outside the gene matches: 2. The germline gives CDR1 KGHSH, CDR2 LQKENI. This CDR3 has 13 amino acids. This entry comes from a study of blood T cell repertoires in COVID-19. The J gene is TRBJ2-2, the V gene TRBV18, with 7 bases identical to TRBD1. The sequenced material came from PBMCs or T cells enriched from blood (not recorded which). The sequence was collected from a man aged 35-49 years with acute COVID-19. CDR3 amino acids: CASSLGTAGELFF. The CDR3 DNA reads TGTGCCAGCTCACTCGGGACAGCCGGGGAGCTGTTTTTT.